Shown below are 20 T cell receptor beta chains from a single sample sequenced in a study of T-cell memory formation after mild COVID-19. TCRdb ran MiXCR on the 5' RACE reads and lists one entry per CDR3 protein. The repertoire holds 300,000 to 400,000 distinct CDR3 sequences, with more than 15% as singletons. Sequences were obtained from PBMCs or a T cell subset sorted from them (not recorded which). These receptors all come from a man aged 18 to 30 who had mild COVID-19 (a few samples of this study predate the infection). Cell type and time point are not known.

This rearrangement joins TRBV9 to TRBJ1-3; D remains ambiguous. Between the trimmed V and J ends, which lost 0 bases and 8 bases, there was a span of 18 bases. The germline gives CDR1 SGDLS, CDR2 YYNGEE. This CDR3 comprises 16 residues. CDR3 residues: CASSVEAMAPWDTIYF. For the CDR3, the DNA is TGTGCCAGCAGCGTAGAAGCGATGGCGCCCTGGGACACCATATATTTT.

This clonotype was observed a few times. CDR3 in amino acids: CASSRTSGGQLAKNIQYF. In DNA, the CDR3 is TGTGCCAGCAGTCGGACTAGCGGGGGGCAACTAGCCAAAAACATTCAGTACTTC. The chain recombines TRBV2 with TRBJ2-4; 14 bases are a match to TRBD2. This CDR3 region has 18 residues. CDR1 SNHLY and CDR2 FYNNEI come from the germline V gene. V trimming: 5 bases; J trimming: 0 bases; junction bases outside the gene matches: 6.

The V gene is TRBV2, the J gene TRBJ2-5; TRBD1 aligns across 10 bases. Per the germline V gene, CDR1 is SNHLY and CDR2 is FYNNEI. The CDR3 runs 13 residues. V lost 6 bases and J lost 4; bases outside the gene matches: 2. This CDR3 reads CASRGTGVETQYF. CDR3 coding DNA: TGTGCCAGCAGGGGGACAGGGGTAGAGACCCAGTACTTC. The full variable domain, completed using reference TRBV2 and TRBJ2-5, is EPEVTQTPSHQVTQMGQEVILRCVPISNHLYFYWYRQILGQKVEFLVSFYNNEISEKSEIFDDQFSVERPDGSNFTLKIRSTKLEDSAMYFCASRGTGVETQYFGPGTRLLVL.

The V and J genes are TRBV12-5 and TRBJ1-5; 7 nucleotides align to TRBD1. CDR1 is LGHNT and CDR2 is FRNRAP in the germline V gene. The CDR3 covers 19 residues. The V gene end was trimmed by 1 base and the J gene end by 1 base; junction bases not matched to a gene: 13. This CDR3 is CASGLAYQTGKRSNQPQHF. The CDR3 region has the DNA TGTGCTAGTGGTTTGGCGTACCAGACAGGGAAGAGGAGCAATCAGCCCCAGCATTTT.

This clonotype was counted a few times. DNA for the CDR3: TGTGCCAGTAGTGGGACAGGGTTGGCGTTGACCCAGTACTTC. It is translated as CASSGTGLALTQYF. The rearrangement links TRBV19 to TRBJ2-5, with TRBD1 matching 9 bases. The CDR3 sequence is 14 residues long. With 5 bases clipped from V and 7 bases from J, the junction kept 8 bases outside the gene matches. Germline V gene sequence: CDR1 LNHDA, CDR2 SQIVND (reference sequence).

This rearrangement joins TRBV20-1 to TRBJ1-4, with 7 nucleotides matching TRBD1. V lost 0 bases and J lost 3; bases outside the gene matches: 4. The CDR3 runs to 15 residues. The germline CDR1 and CDR2 sequences are DFQATT and SNEGSKA (reference sequence). The CDR3 DNA follows: TGCAGTGCTAGAGACCGGGACAGTCCTAATGAAAAACTGTTTTTT. This codes for CSARDRDSPNEKLFF.

This clonotype has just a few counts. The chain recombines TRBV15 with TRBJ2-1; the D is unclear. The germline V and J ends were trimmed by 4 bases and 5 bases, with 6 bases remaining between them. The CDR3 consists of 12 residues. Germline V gene lookup returns CDR1 LNHNV and CDR2 YYDKDF (reference sequence). CDR3: CATSTLNNEQFF. The CDR3 DNA sequence: TGTGCCACCAGCACCCTCAACAATGAGCAGTTCTTC.

V is TRBV4-2 and J is TRBJ2-1; 8 nucleotides match TRBD2. The J segment lost 1 base and the V segment lost 6 bases, leaving 8 bases of the junction unmatched. Looked up from germline, CDR1 is LGHNA and CDR2 is YNFKEQ. The CDR3 consists of 16 residues. CDR3 DNA sequence: TGTGCCAGCAGTGGTGGCGGGGGGCGATCCTACAATGAGCAGTTCTTC. Protein product: CASSGGGGRSYNEQFF.

This clonotype has a count of ten or more. The chain combines TRBV18 with TRBJ2-3; TRBD1 agrees at 8 bases. The CDR3 totals 17 residues. Trimming at V came to 5 bases and at J to 6 bases, leaving 16 bases not matched to a gene. The germline V gene has CDR1 KGHSH and CDR2 LQKENI. The CDR3 DNA reads as TGTGCCAGCTCATATCCGGAGTTGGGGACAGGAGTCGATACGCAGTATTTT. It encodes CASSYPELGTGVDTQYF. Using reference TRBV18 and TRBJ2-3 for the parts outside the CDR3, the full variable domain is NAGVMQNPRHLVRRRGQEARLRCSPMKGHSHVYWYRQLPEEGLKFMVYLQKENIIDESGMPKERFSAEFPKEGPSILRIQQVVRGDSAAYFCASSYPELGTGVDTQYFGPGTRLTVL.

This clonotype came up once. J is TRBJ1-1 and V is TRBV3-1; D might be TRBD1 (6 bases). Deletions cut 5 bases from V and 0 bases from J, with 7 bases between. Germline values: CDR1 LGHDT, CDR2 YNNKEL (reference sequence). The CDR3 is made up of 13 amino acids. CDR3 nucleotide sequence: TGTGCCAGCAGCGACAGGTTGAACACTGAAGCTTTCTTT. Its translation is CASSDRLNTEAFF.

The rearrangement joins TRBV30 to TRBJ2-5, with D hard to call. This CDR3 is built from 13 residues. V lost 2 bases and J lost 5, with 12 bases in between. Germline CDR1 and CDR2: GTSNPN and SVGIG (reference sequence). Here the CDR3 reads CAWSRRLRETQYF. CDR3 DNA: TGTGCCTGGAGTCGCCGATTACGGGAGACCCAGTACTTC.

V is TRBV29-1 and J is TRBJ2-1; 9 nucleotides align to TRBD2. Germline CDR1 and CDR2: SQVTM and ANQGSEA. After removal of 6 bases from V and 6 bases from J, the junction contained 9 bases not matched to a gene. The CDR3 has 14 amino acids. CDR3: CSVRTSVAPNEQFF. The CDR3 nucleotides are TGCAGCGTCCGGACTAGCGTGGCCCCCAATGAGCAGTTCTTC.

This clonotype was detected ten times or more. The chain recombines TRBV6-2 or TRBV6-3 with TRBJ2-1; D remains ambiguous. The V and J ends lost 6 bases and 7 bases respectively, with 13 bases between them. CDR1 MNHEY and CDR2 SVGEGT come from the germline V gene. The CDR3 extends over 13 amino acids. The CDR3 region is CASSFVPSNEQFF. The DNA for the CDR3 is TGTGCCAGCAGCTTCGTGCCCTCTAATGAGCAGTTCTTC.

The J gene is TRBJ2-7, the V gene TRBV5-5; 8 bases line up with TRBD2. The length of the CDR3 is 13 residues. V lost 4 bases to trimming and J lost 3 bases; unmatched junction nucleotides: 3. In germline, CDR1 is SGHKS, CDR2 YYEKEE (reference sequence). The CDR3 DNA reads TGTGCCAGCAGCCAGACTAGCGTCTACGAGCAGTACTTC. This sequence encodes CASSQTSVYEQYF.

This clonotype was seen more than once but under ten times. V and J are TRBV20-1 and TRBJ1-2; D remains ambiguous. Germline V gives CDR1 DFQATT, CDR2 SNEGSKA (reference sequence). The V gene lost 5 bases and the J gene lost 2 bases, with 6 bases spanning the gap. The CDR3 has 11 residues. CDR3 amino acids: CSAAQNYGYTF. CDR3 coding DNA: TGCAGTGCTGCCCAAAACTATGGCTACACCTTC.

The gene calls are TRBV11-3 and TRBJ2-1; 8 bases fit TRBD2. The germline V gene encodes CDR1 SGHNT and CDR2 YENEEA. The V gene end was trimmed by 4 bases and the J gene end by 10 bases; junction bases not matched to a gene: 9. The CDR3 extends over 14 amino acids. The CDR3: CASSWSGGSFEQFF. DNA for the CDR3: TGTGCCAGCAGCTGGAGCGGGGGTTCTTTCGAGCAGTTCTTC.

The rearrangement links TRBV6-1 to TRBJ2-7; 7 bases align to TRBD2. Germline-derived CDR1 and CDR2 are MNHNS and SASEGT. The junction had 13 bases not matched to a gene; V was cut back by 7 bases and J by 4 bases. The CDR3 loop spans 15 amino acids. The CDR3 sequence is CASTSSWGGDYEQYV. The DNA of the CDR3 is TGTGCCAGCACCTCTAGCTGGGGGGGGGATTACGAGCAGTACGTC.

The chain uses TRBV6-1 and TRBJ2-7, with 11 bases matching TRBD1. Trimming cost V 5 bases and J 2 bases; bases outside gene matches: 14. This CDR3 has 18 residues. The V gene's germline CDR1 is MNHNS and CDR2 SASEGT. The CDR3 DNA follows: TGTGCCAGCAGTCCCCTCCGGGACAGGGGGAGCGGCACCTACGAGCAGTACTTC. It specifies CASSPLRDRGSGTYEQYF.

The V and J genes are TRBV4-2 and TRBJ2-7; 7 nucleotides agree with TRBD2. The CDR3 runs to 19 residues. CDR1 and CDR2 from the germline V gene are LGHNA and YNFKEQ. V was pared by 1 base and J by 2 bases, with 17 bases of the junction left unmatched. The CDR3 region is CASSQVQGGRGLIPYEQYF. The CDR3 DNA is TGTGCCAGCAGCCAAGTCCAGGGCGGGCGGGGACTAATCCCCTACGAGCAGTACTTC.

In this sample, this clonotype is medium-sized. A junction boundary mismatches the germline segment, possibly from a read error. The chain links TRBV5-1 to TRBJ2-5, with D perhaps TRBD2 (5 bases). Germline V gene lookup returns CDR1 SGHRS and CDR2 YFSETQ. This CDR3 is 13 amino acids long. CDR3: CASSLEGQETQYF. The DNA for the CDR3 is TGTGCCAGCAGCTTAGAGGGCCAAGAGACCCAGTACTTC.